The T cell receptor (beta chain) described here comes from a study of cytomegalovirus exposure and HLA in healthy donors. Study-wide background: From HLA-typed donors, an early data release held 70 million to 100 million unique TCRs. Study-wide results and limits: Some TCR beta chains (more than 150 of them) were listed as cytomegalovirus-associated.

On this clone itself: The antigen remains unidentified.

V dropped 5 bases and J dropped 6; count of bases not matched to a gene: 7. Germline V gene data show CDR1 as LNHDA and CDR2 as SQIVND (reference sequence). The CDR3 sequence is 14 residues long. PCR involved 60 Vbeta and 13 Jbeta primers. This table comes from immunoSEQ multiplex PCR, and its TCRdb copy is limited to in-frame clones, with some not included. The sample records around 190,000 clones, approximately 80% being singletons. The source of this sequence is a woman aged 30 to 39 in good health and CMV-seronegative. Sequenced input: PBMCs. This chain links TRBV19 with TRBJ1-5, with 7 bases that match TRBD1. The CDR3 DNA sequence: TGTGCCAGTAGTGAAACAGGGGCCGCTCAGCCCCAGCATTTT. Its protein is CASSETGAAQPQHF. The complete variable domain, with remaining parts taken from reference TRBV19 and TRBJ1-5, reads DGGITQSPKYLFRKEGQNVTLSCEQNLNHDAMYWYRQDPGQGLRLIYYSQIVNDFQKGDIAEGYSVSREKKESFPLTVTSAQKNPTAFYLCASSETGAAQPQHFGDGTRLSIL.